This is a list of T cell receptor beta chains from one sample in a study of blood T cell repertoires in COVID-19. Produced via immunoSEQ multiplex PCR; TCRdb's table is partial and in-frame only. This sample has 380,000 or so clones, with roughly nine tenths found just once. The specimen was peripheral blood. The receptors originated from a man aged 35 to 55 with acute or convalescent COVID-19. The CDR3 runs from the conserved cysteine through the conserved F or W. Each record gives: CDR3 length, clone size, J gene, D gene, V gene, CDR3 protein, CDR3 DNA. D genes are given only for firm matches. A row's size may be missing; if present it is once, few, many or a size class.

cdr3_length: 14; clone_size: .; j_call: TRBJ2-7; d_call: .; v_call: TRBV5-1; cdr3_aa: CASSFASGLDEQYF; cdr3_nt: TGCGCCAGCAGCTTTGCGTCAGGGTTGGACGAGCAGTACTTC
cdr3_length: 17; clone_size: .; j_call: TRBJ2-5; d_call: TRBD1; v_call: TRBV10-1; cdr3_aa: CASSESKGQGGQKTQYF; cdr3_nt: TGCGCCAGCAGTGAGTCGAAAGGACAGGGTGGTCAAAAGACCCAGTACTTC
cdr3_length: 18; clone_size: .; j_call: TRBJ2-2; d_call: .; v_call: TRBV2; cdr3_aa: CASSENRWLGGNTGELFF; cdr3_nt: TGTGCCAGCAGTGAAAATCGGTGGTTAGGGGGGAACACCGGGGAGCTGTTTTTT
cdr3_length: 15; clone_size: .; j_call: TRBJ2-2; d_call: .; v_call: TRBV4-1; cdr3_aa: CASSYRTANTGELFF; cdr3_nt: TGCGCCAGCAGCTACCGGACAGCCAACACCGGGGAGCTGTTTTTT
cdr3_length: 15; clone_size: .; j_call: TRBJ2-5; d_call: .; v_call: TRBV5-6; cdr3_aa: CASSLDLLRGETQYF; cdr3_nt: TGTGCCAGCAGCTTGGACCTCTTAAGAGGAGAGACCCAGTACTTC
cdr3_length: 15; clone_size: .; j_call: TRBJ1-1; d_call: TRBD1; v_call: TRBV9; cdr3_aa: CASSLGTGGYTEAFF; cdr3_nt: TGTGCCAGCAGCCTCGGGACAGGGGGCTACACTGAAGCTTTCTTT
cdr3_length: 12; clone_size: few; j_call: TRBJ1-1; d_call: .; v_call: TRBV27; cdr3_aa: CASGRGGTEAFF; cdr3_nt: TGTGCCAGCGGGAGAGGGGGCACTGAAGCTTTCTTT
cdr3_length: 11; clone_size: .; j_call: TRBJ1-1; d_call: .; v_call: TRBV30; cdr3_aa: CAWSGGAEAFF; cdr3_nt: TGTGCCTGGAGTGGAGGAGCTGAAGCTTTCTTT
cdr3_length: 13; clone_size: .; j_call: TRBJ1-2; d_call: .; v_call: TRBV27; cdr3_aa: CASSLKPNYGYTF; cdr3_nt: TGTGCCAGCAGTTTAAAGCCTAACTATGGCTACACCTTC
cdr3_length: 13; clone_size: .; j_call: TRBJ2-7; d_call: TRBD1; v_call: TRBV30; cdr3_aa: CAWSGQAPYEQYF; cdr3_nt: TGTGCCTGGTCAGGACAGGCCCCCTACGAGCAGTACTTC
cdr3_length: 15; clone_size: .; j_call: TRBJ1-1; d_call: TRBD1; v_call: TRBV2; cdr3_aa: CASSRTGGQNTEAFF; cdr3_nt: TGTGCCAGCAGCCGGACAGGGGGCCAGAACACTGAAGCTTTCTTT
cdr3_length: 15; clone_size: .; j_call: TRBJ1-2; d_call: .; v_call: TRBV19; cdr3_aa: CASSIRVGTSYGYTF; cdr3_nt: TGTGCCAGTAGTATAAGGGTAGGGACTAGCTATGGCTACACCTTC
cdr3_length: 15; clone_size: .; j_call: TRBJ2-3; d_call: .; v_call: TRBV3-1/TRBV3-2; cdr3_aa: CASSQRGTGPDTQYF; cdr3_nt: TGTGCCAGCAGCCAACGGGGAACGGGCCCAGATACGCAGTATTTT
cdr3_length: 15; clone_size: .; j_call: TRBJ2-1; d_call: .; v_call: TRBV6-5; cdr3_aa: CASSPGTPVYNEQFF; cdr3_nt: TGTGCCAGCAGTCCCGGGACTCCAGTTTACAATGAGCAGTTCTTC
cdr3_length: 15; clone_size: .; j_call: TRBJ2-1; d_call: .; v_call: TRBV10-3; cdr3_aa: CAISDLAGGYNEQFF; cdr3_nt: TGTGCCATCAGTGACTTGGCGGGCGGATACAATGAGCAGTTCTTC
cdr3_length: 13; clone_size: .; j_call: TRBJ1-2; d_call: .; v_call: TRBV28; cdr3_aa: CASSTTPNYGYTF; cdr3_nt: TGTGCCAGCAGTACGACACCTAACTATGGCTACACCTTC
cdr3_length: 13; clone_size: .; j_call: TRBJ2-3; d_call: .; v_call: TRBV6-5; cdr3_aa: CASTVRGGTAQYF; cdr3_nt: TGTGCCAGCACTGTTCGGGGCGGGACAGCGCAGTATTTT
cdr3_length: 14; clone_size: .; j_call: TRBJ1-4; d_call: TRBD1; v_call: TRBV4-3; cdr3_aa: CASSQDTRGEKLFF; cdr3_nt: TGCGCCAGCAGCCAAGATACCAGGGGGGAAAAACTGTTTTTT
cdr3_length: 18; clone_size: few; j_call: TRBJ2-2; d_call: .; v_call: TRBV10-3; cdr3_aa: CAIGRAPTGVSNTGELFF; cdr3_nt: TGTGCCATCGGACGGGCCCCCACCGGGGTATCGAACACCGGGGAGCTGTTTTTT
cdr3_length: 14; clone_size: .; j_call: TRBJ2-2; d_call: TRBD2; v_call: TRBV7-9; cdr3_aa: CASSLGLAAGELFF; cdr3_nt: TGTGCCAGCAGCTTAGGACTAGCGGCCGGGGAGCTGTTTTTT
cdr3_length: 15; clone_size: .; j_call: TRBJ2-5; d_call: TRBD2; v_call: TRBV6-2/TRBV6-3; cdr3_aa: CASSYLAGIQETQYF; cdr3_nt: TGTGCCAGCAGTTATCTAGCGGGGATACAAGAGACCCAGTACTTC
cdr3_length: 17; clone_size: .; j_call: TRBJ2-2; d_call: .; v_call: TRBV6-1; cdr3_aa: CASSEVWGGRHTGELFF; cdr3_nt: TGTGCCAGCAGTGAAGTGTGGGGGGGCAGGCACACCGGGGAGCTGTTTTTT
cdr3_length: 14; clone_size: .; j_call: TRBJ2-1; d_call: .; v_call: TRBV9; cdr3_aa: CASSVASSYNEQFF; cdr3_nt: TGTGCCAGCAGCGTAGCGAGCTCCTACAATGAGCAGTTCTTC
cdr3_length: 15; clone_size: .; j_call: TRBJ1-5; d_call: .; v_call: TRBV3-1/TRBV3-2; cdr3_aa: CASSQNLAGNQPQHF; cdr3_nt: TGTGCCAGCAGCCAAAATTTGGCGGGCAATCAGCCCCAGCATTTT
cdr3_length: 17; clone_size: .; j_call: TRBJ1-1; d_call: .; v_call: TRBV7-8; cdr3_aa: CASSLARASTRDTEAFF; cdr3_nt: TGTGCCAGCAGCTTAGCGCGGGCCTCCACACGGGACACTGAAGCTTTCTTT
cdr3_length: 14; clone_size: .; j_call: TRBJ1-6; d_call: TRBD1; v_call: TRBV3-1/TRBV3-2; cdr3_aa: CASSQANRGSPLHF; cdr3_nt: TGTGCCAGCAGCCAAGCCAACAGGGGATCACCCCTCCACTTT
cdr3_length: 14; clone_size: .; j_call: TRBJ2-7; d_call: TRBD1; v_call: TRBV5-1; cdr3_aa: CASSPRTGDYEQYF; cdr3_nt: TGCGCCAGCAGCCCCCGGACAGGGGACTACGAGCAGTACTTC
cdr3_length: 14; clone_size: .; j_call: TRBJ2-1; d_call: TRBD2; v_call: TRBV10-2; cdr3_aa: CASSASGSINEQFF; cdr3_nt: TGCGCCAGCAGTGCTAGCGGGAGCATAAATGAGCAGTTCTTC
cdr3_length: 15; clone_size: .; j_call: TRBJ2-7; d_call: TRBD2; v_call: TRBV2; cdr3_aa: CASSRGLAVSYEQYF; cdr3_nt: TGTGCCAGCAGTCGGGGACTAGCGGTGTCCTACGAGCAGTACTTC
cdr3_length: 14; clone_size: .; j_call: TRBJ1-5; d_call: .; v_call: TRBV6-6; cdr3_aa: CASSLRQSNQPQHF; cdr3_nt: TGTGCCAGCAGTCTGAGACAGAGCAATCAGCCCCAGCATTTT
cdr3_length: 17; clone_size: .; j_call: TRBJ2-2; d_call: TRBD1; v_call: TRBV7-9; cdr3_aa: CASSPPTGGFVTGELFF; cdr3_nt: TGTGCCAGCAGTCCGCCTACAGGGGGGTTCGTTACCGGGGAGCTGTTTTTT
cdr3_length: 15; clone_size: .; j_call: TRBJ1-5; d_call: .; v_call: TRBV4-1; cdr3_aa: CASSQARAGNQPQHF; cdr3_nt: TGCGCCAGCAGCCAAGCTCGTGCGGGCAATCAGCCCCAGCATTTT
cdr3_length: 13; clone_size: .; j_call: TRBJ2-7; d_call: .; v_call: TRBV5-4; cdr3_aa: CASSLSRSYEQYF; cdr3_nt: TGTGCCAGCAGCTTGTCACGGAGTTACGAGCAGTACTTC
cdr3_length: 13; clone_size: few; j_call: TRBJ1-1; d_call: TRBD1; v_call: TRBV11-1; cdr3_aa: CASSVDRGTEAFF; cdr3_nt: TGTGCCAGCAGCGTCGACAGGGGCACTGAAGCTTTCTTT
cdr3_length: 17; clone_size: .; j_call: TRBJ2-3; d_call: TRBD2; v_call: TRBV5-6; cdr3_aa: CASSLEVSGRDGDTQYF; cdr3_nt: TGTGCCAGCAGCTTGGAGGTTAGCGGGAGGGACGGAGATACGCAGTATTTT
cdr3_length: 12; clone_size: medium-sized; j_call: TRBJ1-1; d_call: .; v_call: TRBV7-3; cdr3_aa: CASSQDSTEAFF; cdr3_nt: TGTGCCAGCAGCCAAGACAGCACTGAAGCTTTCTTT
cdr3_length: 16; clone_size: .; j_call: TRBJ2-1; d_call: .; v_call: TRBV3-1/TRBV3-2; cdr3_aa: CASSQDLEGGKDEQFF; cdr3_nt: TGTGCCAGCAGCCAAGATCTTGAGGGAGGAAAAGATGAGCAGTTCTTC
cdr3_length: 15; clone_size: .; j_call: TRBJ1-3; d_call: .; v_call: TRBV5-1; cdr3_aa: CASSYRVGGADTIYF; cdr3_nt: TGCGCCAGCAGCTACCGGGTAGGAGGGGCGGACACCATATATTTT
cdr3_length: 14; clone_size: .; j_call: TRBJ1-3; d_call: .; v_call: TRBV28; cdr3_aa: CASIEVGSGNTIYF; cdr3_nt: TGTGCCAGCATCGAGGTGGGCTCTGGAAACACCATATATTTT